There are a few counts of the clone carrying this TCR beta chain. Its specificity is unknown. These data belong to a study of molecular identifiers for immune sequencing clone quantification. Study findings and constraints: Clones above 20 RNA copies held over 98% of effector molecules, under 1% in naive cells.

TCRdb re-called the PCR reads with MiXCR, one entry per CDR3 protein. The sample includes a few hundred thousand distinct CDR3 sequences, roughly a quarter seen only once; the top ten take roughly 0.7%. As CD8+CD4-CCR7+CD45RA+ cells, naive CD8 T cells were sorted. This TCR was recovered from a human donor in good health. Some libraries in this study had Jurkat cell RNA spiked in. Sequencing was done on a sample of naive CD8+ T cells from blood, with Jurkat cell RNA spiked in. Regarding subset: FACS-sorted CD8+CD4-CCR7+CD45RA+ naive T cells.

CDR3 residues: CASSSGLAGVEQYF. CDR3 sequence (DNA): TGTGCCAGCAGCTCGGGACTAGCGGGAGTCGAGCAGTACTTC. V gene TRBV5-4 combines with J gene TRBJ2-7; TRBD2 agrees at 14 bases. The CDR3 extends over 14 amino acids. Germline CDR1 and CDR2: SGHNT and YYREEE (reference sequence). With 3 bases clipped from V and 6 bases from J, the junction kept 2 bases outside the gene matches.